This is a list of T cell receptor beta chains from one sample in a study of T cell responses to AZD1222 COVID-19 vaccine. The table came from immunoSEQ multiplex PCR; TCRdb's copy has only in-frame clones and leaves some out. The sample lists 120,000 to 150,000 clones, 92% occurring once. Specimen: peripheral blood, collected 28 days after the second AZD1222 dose. The receptors here all came from an adult who received the AZD1222 COVID-19 vaccine. Both conserved end residues are trimmed from each CDR3. Fields, in order: V gene, J gene, D gene, CDR3 protein. A D gene is named only where the DNA matches it firmly.

>TRBV19|TRBJ2-1|TRBD2
ASSMGLAETNEQF
>TRBV18|TRBJ2-5|-
ASSLRGNQETQY
>TRBV5-5|TRBJ1-3|-
ASSLWNSGNTIY
>TRBV21-1|TRBJ2-5|-
ASSSLAGAVRETQY
>TRBV3-1/TRBV3-2|TRBJ1-1|-
ASSQGGLMNTEAF
>TRBV5-1|TRBJ2-3|TRBD2
ASSLGGLASTDTQY
>TRBV9|TRBJ1-2|-
ASSVGTTGNYGYT
>TRBV5-4|TRBJ2-3|TRBD2
ASSFDASGGADTQY
>TRBV21-1|TRBJ2-5|-
ASSLGPLQETQY
>TRBV6-4|TRBJ2-1|-
ASSDSSLEYNEQF
>TRBV7-2|TRBJ1-2|TRBD1
ASSLSPDRVNGYT
>TRBV2|TRBJ1-3|-
ASSERGNTIY
>TRBV2|TRBJ2-7|-
ASSEQGGEQY
>TRBV10-3|TRBJ2-5|TRBD2
AISESRTSGNRGTQY
>TRBV2|TRBJ1-1|-
ATTGQGTTEAF
>TRBV4-2|TRBJ2-3|-
ASSQDVAGGVADTQY
>TRBV5-5|TRBJ2-7|-
ASSLGRGLASYEQY
>TRBV10-3|TRBJ2-7|-
AISEFVLYGSYEQY
>TRBV4-1|TRBJ2-1|TRBD1
ASSLLTGGTYNEQF
>TRBV6-4|TRBJ2-2|-
ASSDRLTGELF
>TRBV6-4|TRBJ2-3|-
ASSEQGAGTQY
>TRBV14|TRBJ2-7|-
ASSQLGIYEQY
>TRBV12-3/TRBV12-4|TRBJ2-3|-
ASTLTDTQY
>TRBV6-5|TRBJ1-2|-
ASTPGGYYGYT
>TRBV18|TRBJ1-3|-
ASSPRDGPSGNTIY
>TRBV6-2/TRBV6-3|TRBJ2-1|-
ASSYGSSYNEQF
>TRBV28|TRBJ1-1|TRBD1
ASRPMTGRFTEAF
>TRBV19|TRBJ1-5|-
ASSIGGFSNQPQH